A single sample gave rise to the 14 T cell receptor beta chains below, sequenced in a study of cytomegalovirus exposure and HLA in healthy donors. Primers: 60 Vbeta forward and 13 Jbeta reverse. Sequencing used immunoSEQ multiplex PCR; TCRdb keeps in-frame clones, though not all of them. The sample carries under 200,000 clones, roughly two thirds recorded once. The sequenced sample was PBMCs. Receptors were obtained from a woman aged 25 to 39 in good health and CMV-seronegative.

V gene TRBV27 combines with J gene TRBJ1-1; TRBD1 might be the D (5 bases). V lost 6 bases and J lost 4, with 12 bases in between. Germline CDR1 reads MNHEY; CDR2 reads SMNVEV (reference sequence). CDR3 length: 13 amino acids. The CDR3 nucleotides read TGTGCCAGCAGGAAAACAGGATCCACTGAAGCTTTCTTT. Its translation is CASRKTGSTEAFF.

The chain combines TRBV7-3 with TRBJ2-2, with 13 nucleotides matching TRBD2. CDR1 is SGHTA, CDR2 FQGTGA, per germline. V trimming: 3 bases; J trimming: 6 bases; junction bases outside the gene matches: 4. This CDR3 region has 16 residues. The CDR3 bases are TGTGCCAGCAGCTTCATGACTAGCGGGGGGCCCGGGGAGCTGTTTTTT. Translation: CASSFMTSGGPGELFF.

The chain carries TRBV11-3 and TRBJ2-1; possible D gene TRBD2, 6 bases. The CDR3 covers 13 residues. The V gene lost 5 bases and the J gene lost 6 bases, with 11 bases spanning the gap. Germline V lookup: CDR1 SGHNT, CDR2 YENEEA. The CDR3 DNA is TGTGCCAGCAGCCAACGGGACTTCAATGAGCAGTTCTTC. Translated: CASSQRDFNEQFF.

The chain carries TRBV2 and TRBJ1-1; 9 nucleotides line up with TRBD1. V trimming: 7 bases; J trimming: 4 bases; junction bases outside the gene matches: 10. Per the germline V gene, CDR1 is SNHLY and CDR2 is FYNNEI. CDR3 size: 15 residues. In DNA, the CDR3 is TGTGCCAGCACCTGGGACAGGGACCTTTTCACTGAAGCTTTCTTT. Its protein product is CASTWDRDLFTEAFF.

The rearrangement links TRBV5-5 to TRBJ1-4, with unresolved D. V lost 3 bases and J 8 bases, leaving 14 bases between the germline ends. Germline V gives CDR1 SGHKS, CDR2 YYEKEE (reference sequence). This CDR3 region has 14 residues. This CDR3 is CASSSLGFGEKLFF. CDR3 sequence (DNA): TGTGCCAGCAGCTCACTCGGGTTTGGGGAAAAACTGTTTTTT.

The rearrangement uses TRBV5-6 and TRBJ1-1; 7 bases fit TRBD1. From germline, CDR1 is SGHDT and CDR2 YYEEEE. The junction had 7 bases not matched to a gene; V was cut back by 4 bases and J by 4 bases. This CDR3 has 14 amino acids. CDR3 nucleotide sequence: TGTGCCAGCAGCGAGACAGGGTTTGTCACTGAAGCTTTCTTT. It translates to CASSETGFVTEAFF.

The V gene is TRBV29-1, the J gene TRBJ2-1, with TRBD2 identical over 15 bases. J gave up 7 bases and V 4 bases, and 2 bases lay outside the gene matches. This CDR3 is built from 14 residues. The germline CDR1 and CDR2 sequences are SQVTM and ANQGSEA. CDR3 coding DNA: TGCAGCGTTGTAGGGACTAGCGGGAGGAATGAGCAGTTCTTC. Encoded protein: CSVVGTSGRNEQFF.

This sequence joins TRBV7-9 and TRBJ2-5; 8 bases line up with TRBD1. The ends lost 5 bases at V and 1 base at J; junction bases unmatched: 9. CDR1 SEHNR and CDR2 FQNEAQ come from the germline V gene (reference sequence). The CDR3 covers 16 residues. CDR3 in amino acids: CASSTFGTGLQETQYF. CDR3 nucleotides: TGTGCCAGCAGCACTTTCGGGACAGGTCTCCAAGAGACCCAGTACTTC.

This clone came up a few times. The V and J genes are TRBV28 and TRBJ1-4; D gene unclear. This CDR3 has 13 amino acids. Germline values: CDR1 MDHEN, CDR2 SYDVKM. V was cut by 3 bases and J by 6 bases, with 8 bases left in between. Here the CDR3 reads CASSFNGDEKLFF. DNA of the CDR3: TGTGCCAGCAGTTTTAACGGGGATGAAAAACTGTTTTTT.

This clone was recorded once. This rearrangement joins TRBV6-5 to TRBJ2-1, with 9 bases fitting TRBD2. V shed 6 bases and J 7 bases; nucleotides not matched to a gene: 7. The CDR3 sequence is 14 residues long. The germline gives CDR1 MNHEY, CDR2 SVGAGI. The CDR3 reads CASSLAGGPNEQFF. The CDR3 region has the DNA TGTGCCAGCAGCCTTGCGGGGGGGCCGAATGAGCAGTTCTTC.

This sequence joins TRBV7-9 and TRBJ1-2, with D possibly TRBD1 on 5 matching bases. V shed 4 bases and J shed 1 base, with 10 bases lying between them. The germline V gene has CDR1 SEHNR and CDR2 FQNEAQ (reference sequence). The CDR3 loop spans 14 amino acids. CDR3 in amino acids: CASSSKTVNYGYTF. The CDR3 DNA follows: TGTGCCAGCAGCTCGAAGACAGTTAACTATGGCTACACCTTC. The whole variable domain, remainder taken from reference TRBV7-9 and TRBJ1-2, is DTGVSQNPRHKITKRGQNVTFRCDPISEHNRLYWYRQTLGQGPEFLTYFQNEAQLEKSRLLSDRFSAERPKGSFSTLEIQRTEQGDSAMYLCASSSKTVNYGYTFGSGTRLTVV.

The chain has TRBV9 and TRBJ2-7; the match to TRBD2 covers 10 bases. The CDR3 loop spans 16 amino acids. Germline loops: CDR1 SGDLS, CDR2 YYNGEE. V dropped 0 bases and J dropped 5; count of bases not matched to a gene: 8. CDR3 DNA sequence: TGTGCCAGCAGCGTAGGGTCTAGCGGGAGTATGGACGAGCAGTACTTC. It specifies CASSVGSSGSMDEQYF.

The chain combines TRBV11-2 with TRBJ2-7; TRBD2 aligns across 10 bases. The germline gives CDR1 SGHAT, CDR2 FQNNGV. The CDR3 is made up of 14 amino acids. V dropped 4 bases and J dropped 4; count of bases not matched to a gene: 4. The CDR3 is CASSSTSGWYEQYF. The CDR3 DNA sequence: TGTGCCAGCAGCTCGACTAGCGGGTGGTACGAGCAGTACTTC.

V is TRBV28 and J is TRBJ2-5; 8 bases map to TRBD2. The CDR3 loop spans 14 amino acids. The V segment lost 2 bases and the J segment 1 base; nucleotides outside the gene matches: 0. CDR1 is MDHEN and CDR2 is SYDVKM in the germline V gene. DNA of the CDR3: TGTGCCAGCAGTTTAGCGGGAGGCCAAGAGACCCAGTACTTC. Residues: CASSLAGGQETQYF.